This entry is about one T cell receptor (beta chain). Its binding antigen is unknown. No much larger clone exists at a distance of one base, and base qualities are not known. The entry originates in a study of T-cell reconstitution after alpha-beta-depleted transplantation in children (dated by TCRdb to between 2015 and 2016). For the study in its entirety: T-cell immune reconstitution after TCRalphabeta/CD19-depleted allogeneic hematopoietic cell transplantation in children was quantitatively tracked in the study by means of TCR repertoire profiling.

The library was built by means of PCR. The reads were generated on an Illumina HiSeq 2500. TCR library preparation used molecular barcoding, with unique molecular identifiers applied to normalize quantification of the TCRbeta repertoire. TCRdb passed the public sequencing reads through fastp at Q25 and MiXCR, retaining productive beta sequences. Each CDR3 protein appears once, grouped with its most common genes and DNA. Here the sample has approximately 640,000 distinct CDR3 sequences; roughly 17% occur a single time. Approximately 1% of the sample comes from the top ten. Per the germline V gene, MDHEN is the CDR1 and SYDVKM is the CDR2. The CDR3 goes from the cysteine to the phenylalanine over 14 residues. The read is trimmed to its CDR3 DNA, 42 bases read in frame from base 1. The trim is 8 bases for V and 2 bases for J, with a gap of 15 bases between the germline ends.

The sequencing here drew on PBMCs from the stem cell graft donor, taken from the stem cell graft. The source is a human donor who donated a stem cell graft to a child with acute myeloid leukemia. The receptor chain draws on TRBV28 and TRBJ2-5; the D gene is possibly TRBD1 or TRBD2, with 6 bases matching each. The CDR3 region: CASSREGGQETQYF. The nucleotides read TGTGCCAGCTCACGAGAGGGGGGTCAAGAGACCCAGTACTTC.